The 10 T cell receptor beta chains presented below share a single source sample, sequenced in a study of cytomegalovirus exposure and HLA in healthy donors. The PCR was carried out with 60 Vbeta primers and 13 Jbeta primers. Generated by immunoSEQ multiplex PCR, the TCRdb table keeps only in-frame clones and is missing some. The repertoire consists of some 130,000 clones, with 75% to 85% occurring once and the leading ten covering less than 3.5%. The source material was PBMCs. The receptors were gathered from a man aged 45-65 years in good health and CMV-seronegative.

This clone was picked up a small number of times. This chain uses TRBV6-5 with TRBJ2-3; 11 bases map to TRBD2. The CDR3 totals 16 residues. Germline trimming cut 2 bases from V and 4 bases from J; bases unmatched to any gene: 5. CDR1 is MNHEY, CDR2 SVGAGI, per germline. The CDR3 region has the DNA TGTGCCAGCAGTTACAGTAGCGGGGGGGCCGCAGATACGCAGTATTTT. Its protein is CASSYSSGGAADTQYF.

The gene calls are TRBV5-1 and TRBJ2-1, with TRBD1 matching 7 bases. Trimming cost V 4 bases and J 2 bases; bases outside gene matches: 6. The CDR3 is 15 residues long. From germline, CDR1 is SGHRS and CDR2 YFSETQ. In DNA, the CDR3 is TGCGCCAGCAGCCCGCCCGGGACAGCCTACAATGAGCAGTTCTTC. Protein product: CASSPPGTAYNEQFF.

The chain uses TRBV20-1 and TRBJ2-3; D gene uncertain. CDR1 is DFQATT and CDR2 is SNEGSKA in the germline V gene (reference sequence). The CDR3 consists of 11 residues. V was clipped by 5 bases and J by 5 bases, with 8 bases between them. This chain's CDR3 is CSAPAGDTQYF. The CDR3 nucleotides read TGCAGTGCTCCCGCCGGAGATACGCAGTATTTT.

The CDR3 nucleotides are TGTGCCATCAGTGAGTCCCTGGCGGGGGGGAGCTTCCAAGAGACCCAGTACTTC. Translation: CAISESLAGGSFQETQYF. The genes are TRBV10-3 and TRBJ2-5; 9 nucleotides align to TRBD2. The CDR3 contains 18 residues. Germline trimming cut 0 bases from V and 1 base from J; bases unmatched to any gene: 9. Per the germline V gene, CDR1 is ENHRY and CDR2 is SYGVKD.

This clone was counted a few times. The rearrangement joins TRBV9 to TRBJ1-6; the match to TRBD1 covers 10 bases. The CDR3 is 14 amino acids. The V segment lost 4 bases and the J segment 8 bases; nucleotides outside the gene matches: 3. Germline V gives CDR1 SGDLS, CDR2 YYNGEE. Here the CDR3 reads CASSLGQGDSPLHF. The DNA of the CDR3 is TGTGCCAGCAGCCTCGGACAGGGGGATTCACCCCTCCACTTT. The whole variable domain, remainder taken from reference TRBV9 and TRBJ1-6, is DSGVTQTPKHLITATGQRVTLRCSPRSGDLSVYWYQQSLDQGLQFLIQYYNGEERAKGNILERFSAQQFPDLHSELNLSSLELGDSALYFCASSLGQGDSPLHFGNGTRLTVT.

The chain couples TRBV19 to TRBJ1-5, with TRBD1 matching over 8 bases. The germline V gene encodes CDR1 LNHDA and CDR2 SQIVND (reference sequence). Losses at the gene ends were 9 bases for V and 7 bases for J; bases not matched to a gene: 20. This CDR3 has 17 amino acids. The CDR3: CARDIYRGWLQWQPQHF. CDR3 nucleotides: TGTGCCAGGGATATATACAGGGGGTGGTTACAATGGCAGCCCCAGCATTTT.

V is TRBV9 and J is TRBJ2-5; 9 bases are a match to TRBD2. Germline assignment: CDR1 SGDLS and CDR2 YYNGEE. This CDR3 region has 15 residues. The V segment lost 0 bases and the J segment 1 base; nucleotides outside the gene matches: 1. CDR3 nucleotide sequence: TGTGCCAGCAGCGTAGCAGCGGGGGGCCAAGAGACCCAGTACTTC. Protein: CASSVAAGGQETQYF.

This sequence joins TRBV27 and TRBJ2-5, with 8 positions matching TRBD1. V lost 6 bases and J lost 5; bases outside the gene matches: 11. Germline CDR1 reads MNHEY; CDR2 reads SMNVEV (reference sequence). The CDR3 is 15 amino acids. CDR3 sequence reads: CASRADRGGVETQYF. The CDR3 DNA sequence: TGTGCCAGCAGGGCCGACAGGGGCGGAGTGGAGACCCAGTACTTC.

J is TRBJ2-7 and V is TRBV2; tentatively, D is TRBD1 (5 bases). The CDR3 totals 15 residues. Germline-derived CDR1 and CDR2 are SNHLY and FYNNEI. V lost 0 bases and J lost 3, with 12 bases in between. Here the CDR3 DNA reads TGTGCCAGCAGTGAAGCACCAGGGCGCCGCTACGAGCAGTACTTC. Translated: CASSEAPGRRYEQYF.

This rearrangement joins TRBV7-2 to TRBJ2-1; 7 bases align to TRBD2. Germline lookup yields CDR1 SGHTA and CDR2 FQGNSA. The V gene end was trimmed by 1 base and the J gene end by 8 bases; junction bases not matched to a gene: 8. This CDR3 has 15 residues. CDR3 region: CASSLVGGGVDEQFF. CDR3 nucleotide sequence: TGTGCCAGCAGCTTAGTGGGCGGGGGTGTTGATGAGCAGTTCTTC.